Below are 5 T cell receptor beta chains sequenced from a single sample in a study of T cells after yellow fever vaccination. TCRdb called the 5' RACE reads again in MiXCR, with one record for every CDR3 protein. The table records 450,000 to 650,000 distinct CDR3 sequences, just over 20% of them present only once. This specimen was PBMCs, taken less than 25 days after the first yellow fever vaccination. These receptor sequences come from a man aged 18-30 years who received the YFV17D yellow fever vaccine.

This clonotype appeared a few times. The chain recombines TRBV5-1 with TRBJ2-7; maybe TRBD2 (6 bases). The CDR3 contains 15 residues. Germline V gene sequence: CDR1 SGHRS, CDR2 YFSETQ. V lost 3 bases, J lost 5 bases, and 18 bases lay in between. CDR3 coding DNA: TGCGCCAGCAGCTCGCCTGTTGCGGGAATCCACGAGCAGTACTTC. Translated: CASSSPVAGIHEQYF.

The chain combines TRBV4-2 with TRBJ2-3; D may be TRBD2 (7 bases). The germline gives CDR1 LGHNA, CDR2 YNFKEQ. The length of the CDR3 is 16 residues. V was clipped by 0 bases and J by 2 bases, with 12 bases between them. CDR3 region: CASSQDLGGPTDTQYF. The CDR3 DNA reads TGTGCCAGCAGCCAAGATTTGGGGGGGCCCACAGATACGCAGTATTTT.

This clonotype was recorded a few times. The chain carries TRBV12-3 or TRBV12-4 and TRBJ2-7, with D perhaps matching TRBD2 (6 bases). Deletions cut 6 bases from V and 3 bases from J, with 12 bases between. This CDR3 is built from 13 residues. CDR3 residues: CASSTTSYYEQYF. The CDR3 DNA reads as TGTGCCAGCAGCACTACTAGCTACTACGAGCAGTACTTC.

This clonotype was recorded at least ten times. V and J are TRBV14 and TRBJ2-7; maybe TRBD2 (5 bases). Germline CDR1 reads SGHDN; CDR2 reads FVKESK. The V gene lost 8 bases and the J gene lost 0 bases, with 8 bases spanning the gap. The CDR3 is 12 amino acids. The CDR3 loop reads CASGETSYEQYF. The CDR3, as DNA: TGTGCCAGCGGGGAGACCTCCTACGAGCAGTACTTC.

The chain combines TRBV2 with TRBJ2-5, with D uncertain. V gave up 6 bases and J gave up 5 bases, with 13 bases separating them. The germline gives CDR1 SNHLY, CDR2 FYNNEI. The CDR3 loop spans 13 amino acids. The CDR3 sequence is CASSTAAWETQYF. The DNA for the CDR3 is TGTGCCAGCAGCACCGCGGCTTGGGAGACCCAGTACTTC.